This passage covers 27 T cell receptor beta chains from one sample sequenced in a study of shared clonotypes between healthy human individuals (dated by TCRdb to about 2020). CD8 naive samples consisted of CD45RO-negative cells that were positively selected for CCR7, yielding a CD45RA+CCR7+ population without TemRA cells. The library relied on the immunoSEQ multiplex PCR assay. TCRdb took this table from immuneACCESS and kept in-frame rearrangements with V and J called. Such tables lack part of the clones; where checked against another copy, unresolved V genes explain under half of the gap, and the rest is unexplained. The sample has 2 million to 2.5 million clones on record, roughly 95% of them singletons. The ten largest make up 0.9% to 1.4% of the sample. The sample consisted of naive CD8+ T cells sorted from blood. The cell subset or site label, as the study defines it: CD45RA+CCR7+. These receptors came from a young man in good health.

This chain connects TRBV27 to TRBJ1-2; no clear D. The germline CDR1 and CDR2 sequences are MNHEY and SMNVEV (reference sequence). The ends were cut back, 6 bases at V and 2 bases at J, with 13 bases in the middle. The CDR3 sequence is 14 residues long. This chain's CDR3 is CASSEHLYNYGYTF. DNA for the CDR3: TGTGCCAGCAGCGAGCACCTGTACAACTATGGCTACACCTTC.

The chain is built from TRBV9 and TRBJ1-2; D unclear. Trimming stripped 3 bases from V and 6 bases from J, with 6 bases between. Germline V gene lookup returns CDR1 SGDLS and CDR2 YYNGEE. CDR3 size: 11 residues. CDR3 in DNA: TGTGCCAGCAGCGCAGTGAATGGCTACACCTTC. Its protein product is CASSAVNGYTF.

This chain links TRBV5-1 with TRBJ2-1; D uncertain. V was clipped by 6 bases and J by 0 bases, with 10 bases between them. The V gene's germline CDR1 is SGHRS and CDR2 YFSETQ. The CDR3 is 14 residues long. Here the CDR3 DNA reads TGCGCCAGCACCTTTGCTAGCTCCTACAATGAGCAGTTCTTC. Amino acid sequence: CASTFASSYNEQFF.

V is TRBV30 and J is TRBJ1-5, with a tentative D call TRBD1 (6 bases). The germline CDR1 and CDR2 sequences are GTSNPN and SVGIG (reference sequence). The length of the CDR3 is 15 residues. Trimming took off 2 bases at V and 2 bases at J, with 13 bases between the two ends. The CDR3 DNA reads TGTGCCTGGAGTCCCAGGGGAAGAGGCAATCAGCCCCAGCATTTT. This encodes CAWSPRGRGNQPQHF.

The chain combines TRBV6-5 with TRBJ2-7; tentatively, D is TRBD1 or TRBD2 (5 bases each). CDR1 is MNHEY, CDR2 SVGAGI, per germline. Trimming took 0 bases from V and 2 from J, leaving 8 bases between them. There are 14 residues in the CDR3. The CDR3 DNA is TGTGCCAGCAGTTACTCGTGGGACGCCTACGAGCAGTACTTC. It specifies CASSYSWDAYEQYF.

Only one count was recorded for this clone. The chain joins TRBV5-6 to TRBJ1-2; D not resolved. This CDR3 spans 12 amino acids. V was shortened by 4 bases and J by 4 bases, with 8 bases between the two germline ends. Germline V gives CDR1 SGHDT, CDR2 YYEEEE. The CDR3 is CASSPQSYGYTF. CDR3 DNA: TGTGCCAGCAGCCCACAGAGCTATGGCTACACCTTC.

This chain connects TRBV9 to TRBJ2-5; 11 bases line up with TRBD2. With 0 bases clipped from V and 2 bases from J, the junction kept 6 bases outside the gene matches. Looked up from germline, CDR1 is SGDLS and CDR2 is YYNGEE. This CDR3 spans 17 amino acids. This CDR3 reads CASSVGETSGDQETQYF. CDR3 DNA sequence: TGTGCCAGCAGCGTAGGGGAGACTAGCGGGGATCAAGAGACCCAGTACTTC. The variable domain in full, completed from reference TRBV9 and TRBJ2-5, reads DSGVTQTPKHLITATGQRVTLRCSPRSGDLSVYWYQQSLDQGLQFLIQYYNGEERAKGNILERFSAQQFPDLHSELNLSSLELGDSALYFCASSVGETSGDQETQYFGPGTRLLVL.

The V and J genes are TRBV5-6 and TRBJ2-1; 8 nucleotides align to TRBD2. Germline V gene lookup returns CDR1 SGHDT and CDR2 YYEEEE. The CDR3 extends over 16 amino acids. V lost 4 bases to trimming and J lost 0 bases; unmatched junction nucleotides: 6. The CDR3 DNA is TGTGCCAGCAGCCCAGAGCGGGAGTACTCCTACAATGAGCAGTTCTTC. It translates to CASSPEREYSYNEQFF. The whole variable domain, filled in from reference TRBV5-6 and TRBJ2-1, reads DAGVTQSPTHLIKTRGQQVTLRCSPKSGHDTVSWYQQALGQGPQFIFQYYEEEERQRGNFPDRFSGHQFPNYSSELNVNALLLGDSALYLCASSPEREYSYNEQFFGPGTRLTVL.

The chain couples TRBV27 to TRBJ2-2, with D possibly being TRBD1 or TRBD2 (5 bases each). The CDR3 has 14 amino acids. Deletions cut 6 bases from V and 5 bases from J, with 13 bases between. Per germline, CDR1 MNHEY and CDR2 SMNVEV (reference sequence). CDR3 sequence (DNA): TGTGCCAGCAGACCCGGGACCCTGACCGGGGAGCTGTTTTTT. Encoded protein: CASRPGTLTGELFF.

V is TRBV5-4 and J is TRBJ2-3, with 9 bases matching TRBD2. CDR3 length: 17 residues. After removal of 5 bases from V and 1 base from J, the junction contained 11 bases not matched to a gene. Germline loops: CDR1 SGHNT, CDR2 YYREEE (reference sequence). CDR3 loop: CASSSIAGAYGTDTQYF. CDR3 nucleotide sequence: TGTGCCAGCAGTTCTATAGCGGGAGCCTACGGCACAGATACGCAGTATTTT.

The chain employs TRBV27 and TRBJ2-4; a weak D match, TRBD2 (6 bases). The germline V and J ends were trimmed by 5 bases and 8 bases, with 13 bases remaining between them. The CDR3 is made up of 13 amino acids. Germline V lookup: CDR1 MNHEY, CDR2 SMNVEV (reference sequence). Here the CDR3 DNA reads TGTGCCAGCAGTATGGAACCGGGGGACATTCAGTACTTC. It specifies CASSMEPGDIQYF.

The chain uses TRBV27 and TRBJ1-4; no definite D call. V dropped 7 bases and J dropped 4 bases, with 13 bases sitting between them. This CDR3 has 14 residues. Germline V lookup: CDR1 MNHEY, CDR2 SMNVEV (reference sequence). CDR3 residues: CASKLGVRNEKLFF. In nucleotides, the CDR3 is TGTGCCAGCAAATTGGGTGTCCGTAATGAAAAACTGTTTTTT.

The count of this clone is one. The rearrangement joins TRBV27 to TRBJ2-5, with TRBD1 as a possible D gene (5 bases). The V gene's germline CDR1 is MNHEY and CDR2 SMNVEV (reference sequence). The CDR3 totals 16 residues. V was cut by 3 bases and J by 1 base, with 15 bases left in between. The CDR3 loop reads CASSLVTPQGQETQYF. As DNA, the CDR3 is TGTGCCAGCAGTTTGGTAACTCCCCAGGGCCAAGAGACCCAGTACTTC.

The genes are TRBV5-1 and TRBJ2-1, with 14 bases identical to TRBD2. Germline CDR1 is SGHRS and CDR2 is YFSETQ. The CDR3 has 16 residues. V lost 3 bases to trimming and J lost 9 bases; unmatched junction nucleotides: 8. The CDR3 region has the DNA TGCGCCAGCAGCTATCTGACTAGCGGGAGGGCCAGTGAGCAGTTCTTC. It specifies CASSYLTSGRASEQFF.

The J gene is TRBJ1-2, the V gene TRBV19, with D maybe TRBD1 (6 bases). Trimming took off 5 bases at V and 7 bases at J, with 20 bases between the two ends. The CDR3 runs 15 residues. Germline loops: CDR1 LNHDA, CDR2 SQIVND (reference sequence). The chain's CDR3 is CASSGEGHVLAGYTF. CDR3 coding DNA: TGTGCCAGTAGTGGCGAGGGACATGTTTTAGCTGGCTACACCTTC.

This sequence joins TRBV6-6 and TRBJ1-2, with 7 bases that match TRBD1. Trimming removed 5 bases from V and 1 base from J; junction bases left unmatched: 7. Per germline, CDR1 MNHNY and CDR2 SVGAGI (reference sequence). The CDR3 length is 15 residues. In DNA, the CDR3 is TGTGCCAGCAGTACCCGGGACAGACTTAACTATGGCTACACCTTC. It translates to CASSTRDRLNYGYTF.

The CDR3 nucleotides read TGTGCCAGCAGCGCTATGGGACAGGGAAATTCACCCCTCCACTTT. This gives the protein CASSAMGQGNSPLHF. The chain is built from TRBV5-6 and TRBJ1-6, with 9 bases lining up with TRBD1. V lost 4 bases and J lost 7; bases outside the gene matches: 6. The CDR3 has 15 residues. Germline CDR1 SGHDT, CDR2 YYEEEE.

V usage is TRBV5-4 and J usage is TRBJ1-2, with D possibly matching TRBD1 (5 bases). The CDR3 loop spans 16 amino acids. Germline assignment: CDR1 SGHNT and CDR2 YYREEE (reference sequence). Deletions cut 4 bases from V and 3 bases from J, with 19 bases between. CDR3 residues: CASSPSLWGDDYGYTF. CDR3 in DNA: TGTGCCAGCAGCCCCTCGTTATGGGGGGATGACTATGGCTACACCTTC.

This chain uses TRBV7-9 with TRBJ1-2; D possibly corresponds to TRBD1 (5 bases). Germline CDR1 reads SEHNR; CDR2 reads FQNEAQ (reference sequence). The CDR3 is 14 amino acids. Trimming took off 5 bases at V and 4 bases at J, with 14 bases between the two ends. The CDR3 nucleotides read TGTGCCAGCAGCGCTTCGGGGCAGGGCTATGGCTACACCTTC. Translating gives CASSASGQGYGYTF.

In its sample, this clone was seen once. V and J are TRBV10-2 and TRBJ2-7; TRBD1 matches at 9 bases. The trim removed 5 bases at V and 3 bases at J, leaving 5 bases unmatched. This CDR3 is built from 14 residues. Germline CDR1 WSHSY, CDR2 SAAADI. The CDR3 loop is CASSRTGVNYEQYF. CDR3 DNA sequence: TGCGCCAGCAGTAGGACAGGGGTTAACTACGAGCAGTACTTC.

The chain has TRBV27 and TRBJ2-3; 7 bases agree with TRBD2. Germline CDR1 MNHEY, CDR2 SMNVEV (reference sequence). This CDR3 has 16 amino acids. The V and J ends lost 4 bases and 1 base, in that order; junction bases with no gene match: 8. The CDR3 bases are TGTGCCAGCAGTTATAGCGGGCGATCGGGCACAGATACGCAGTATTTT. The encoded protein is CASSYSGRSGTDTQYF.

The genes are TRBV9 and TRBJ2-1; D perhaps matches TRBD1 (5 bases). Trimming pared 0 bases from V and 7 bases from J, leaving 11 bases between. The CDR3 totals 14 residues. Per germline, CDR1 SGDLS and CDR2 YYNGEE. CDR3 DNA: TGTGCCAGCAGCGTAGAGGCAGGGTGGAATGAGCAGTTCTTC. The encoded protein is CASSVEAGWNEQFF.

This chain joins TRBV4-1 and TRBJ2-2; D unresolved. The germline V gene encodes CDR1 MGHRA and CDR2 YSYEKL. The CDR3 is 14 amino acids. V lost 5 bases and J 0 bases, leaving 7 bases between the germline ends. The CDR3 reads CASSEYSNTGELFF. CDR3 coding DNA: TGCGCCAGCAGCGAATACTCGAACACCGGGGAGCTGTTTTTT.

J is TRBJ2-5 and V is TRBV13; D remains ambiguous. Germline V gene data show CDR1 as PRHDT and CDR2 as FYEKMQ (reference sequence). The CDR3 covers 12 residues. V was trimmed by 5 bases and J by 1 base, leaving 5 bases between them. CDR3 sequence: CASSDFQETQYF. The CDR3 nucleotides are TGTGCCAGCAGCGACTTCCAAGAGACCCAGTACTTC.

The chain employs TRBV6-5 and TRBJ1-1; tentatively, D is TRBD1 (5 bases). Trimming cost V 6 bases and J 4 bases, with 12 bases left between them. The CDR3 spans 13 residues. Germline CDR1 reads MNHEY; CDR2 reads SVGAGI. The CDR3 loop reads CASSLPGTTEAFF. CDR3 in DNA: TGTGCCAGCAGCCTACCAGGGACCACTGAAGCTTTCTTT.

The chain has TRBV4-3 and TRBJ2-7, with 8 nucleotides matching TRBD2. The V and J ends lost 0 bases and 1 base, in that order; junction bases with no gene match: 5. The CDR3 consists of 16 residues. Germline-derived CDR1 and CDR2 are LGHNA and YSLEER. CDR3 sequence (DNA): TGCGCCAGCAGCCAAGAGCCCAGCGGGAGTTCCTACGAGCAGTACTTC. Translated, it gives CASSQEPSGSSYEQYF.

This chain joins TRBV6-5 and TRBJ2-2; 7 bases align to TRBD1. The CDR3 spans 16 residues. CDR1 is MNHEY, CDR2 SVGAGI, per germline. Germline trimming cut 2 bases from V and 0 bases from J; bases unmatched to any gene: 3. The CDR3 sequence: CASSYVGTANTGELFF. As DNA, the CDR3 is TGTGCCAGCAGTTACGTCGGGACAGCGAACACCGGGGAGCTGTTTTTT.